This TCR beta chain was sequenced for a study of blood T cell repertoires in COVID-19. Whole-study context: From T cells, B-cell-depleted T cells, or PBMCs came the material, which was cDNA or gDNA.

Using immunoSEQ multiplex PCR, the repertoire was profiled, and TCRdb retains in-frame clones only, with some absent. The sample contains 150,000 to 200,000 clones, around nine tenths of which appear only once. The CDR3 covers 15 residues. With V trimmed by 1 base and J by 7 bases, 4 bases remained unmatched. The germline gives CDR1 SGHDN, CDR2 FVKESK. The chain is built from TRBV14 and TRBJ1-4; 9 nucleotides line up with TRBD1. The sequence derives from a man in his forties with active or convalescent COVID-19. The specimen sequenced was peripheral blood. CDR3 residues: CASSQAGTGPEKLFF. CDR3 in DNA: TGTGCCAGCAGCCAAGCAGGGACAGGGCCTGAAAAACTGTTTTTT.